Below, 10 T cell receptor beta chains from the same sample are listed, as sequenced in a study of blood T cells in healthy people across ages. A second PCR, run for about 6 to 11 cycles, used a sample-barcoded 5' primer plus a J-beta primer mix. TCRdb recomputed calls from the 5' RACE reads with MiXCR, one row per CDR3 protein. Of roughly 640,000 distinct CDR3 sequences in the sample, less than 35% were seen once. The sample comprised blood. These receptors originate from a woman over 75 in good health.

This clonotype occurred many times. The chain recombines TRBV5-6 with TRBJ1-6; TRBD1 agrees at 8 bases. The germline CDR1 and CDR2 sequences are SGHDT and YYEEEE. The CDR3 contains 16 residues. Losses at the gene ends were 3 bases for V and 10 bases for J; bases not matched to a gene: 12. The CDR3 nucleotides are TGTGCCAGCAGCTCCCGCGGGACAGGAGTGAACTCACCCCTCCACTTT. Encoded protein: CASSSRGTGVNSPLHF.

This chain joins TRBV5-1 and TRBJ2-1, with 10 nucleotides matching TRBD2. Germline-derived CDR1 and CDR2 are SGHRS and YFSETQ. The CDR3 runs 16 residues. V dropped 0 bases and J dropped 5; count of bases not matched to a gene: 5. CDR3 residues: CASSLGSLAGDNEQFF. The CDR3 DNA reads as TGCGCCAGCAGCTTGGGCTCTCTAGCGGGGGACAATGAGCAGTTCTTC.

This clonotype was observed a handful of times. The gene calls are TRBV20-1 and TRBJ2-4; D is perhaps TRBD1 or TRBD2 (5 bases each). This CDR3 has 13 amino acids. In germline, CDR1 is DFQATT, CDR2 SNEGSKA (reference sequence). V lost 1 base to trimming and J lost 7 bases, with 11 bases between them. CDR3 DNA: TGCAGTGCTAGAGGCCAGGGCGGGAACATTCAGTACTTC. Protein sequence: CSARGQGGNIQYF.

The chain combines TRBV2 with TRBJ2-7, with D tentatively TRBD2 (6 bases). This CDR3 region has 15 residues. Germline V lookup: CDR1 SNHLY, CDR2 FYNNEI. V lost 2 bases and J 3 bases, leaving 14 bases between the germline ends. The CDR3 bases are TGTGCCAGCAGTGAACGGCTTAGCGGAGGCTACGAGCAGTACTTC. Protein: CASSERLSGGYEQYF. The variable domain in full, with the rest retrieved from reference TRBV2 and TRBJ2-7, is EPEVTQTPSHQVTQMGQEVILRCVPISNHLYFYWYRQILGQKVEFLVSFYNNEISEKSEIFDDQFSVERPDGSNFTLKIRSTKLEDSAMYFCASSERLSGGYEQYFGPGTRLTVT.

The V and J genes are TRBV7-2 and TRBJ2-5; 7 bases match TRBD1. Germline lookup yields CDR1 SGHTA and CDR2 FQGNSA. J lost 1 base, V lost 5 bases, and 4 bases had no gene match. The CDR3 spans 14 residues. CDR3 sequence reads: CASSRGQLQETQYF. The CDR3 nucleotides are TGTGCCAGCAGCCGGGGACAGCTCCAAGAGACCCAGTACTTC.

This clonotype was seen at least ten times. This chain connects TRBV20-1 to TRBJ2-3, with a possible D match to TRBD1 (5 bases). Germline-derived CDR1 and CDR2 are DFQATT and SNEGSKA (reference sequence). The CDR3 runs 15 residues. Trimming pared 1 base from V and 2 bases from J, leaving 13 bases between. The CDR3 sequence: CSARGGVGVTDTQYF. The CDR3 DNA follows: TGCAGTGCTAGAGGGGGTGTAGGGGTCACAGATACGCAGTATTTT.

Notes on this clonotype: One base away lies a much larger clone, so this may be a sequencing read error. This rearrangement joins TRBV5-1 to TRBJ1-2; D ambiguous. The V end was cut by 4 bases, the J end by 7 bases, with 20 bases between. CDR3 length: 15 amino acids. Germline V gene sequence: CDR1 SGHRS, CDR2 YFSETQ. Here the CDR3 reads CASSPRFTEGSGYTF. CDR3 sequence (DNA): TGCGCCAGCAGCCCCCGTTTTACAGAGGGCAGTGGCTACACCTTC.

This clonotype came up a few times. The gene calls are TRBV20-1 and TRBJ2-7; no definite D call. The CDR3 covers 14 residues. The V end lost 1 base, the J end lost 4 bases, and 14 bases lay between the germline ends. Germline V gene data show CDR1 as DFQATT and CDR2 as SNEGSKA (reference sequence). The CDR3 spells CSARGAGYGYEQYF. CDR3 nucleotides: TGCAGTGCTAGAGGGGCCGGGTATGGGTACGAGCAGTACTTC.

Turning to this clonotype: A much larger clone sits a single nucleotide away, making a read error possible. The J gene is TRBJ2-1, the V gene TRBV20-1, with 8 nucleotides matching TRBD1. This CDR3 is built from 14 residues. Germline CDR1 reads DFQATT; CDR2 reads SNEGSKA (reference sequence). The V segment lost 1 base and the J segment 9 bases; nucleotides outside the gene matches: 8. The CDR3 DNA follows: TGCAGTGCTAGAGGTCAGGGGGCATGTGGTGAGCAGTTCTTC. It yields the protein CSARGQGACGEQFF.

About this clonotype: A much larger clone differs from this one at a single base, so this may be a read error. The chain couples TRBV28 to TRBJ2-4, with D maybe TRBD1 (5 bases). This CDR3 has 16 residues. Between the trimmed V and J ends, which lost 5 bases and 15 bases, there was a span of 29 bases. Germline values: CDR1 MDHEN, CDR2 SYDVKM. In DNA form, the CDR3 reads TGTGCCAGCAGTCCCCAGGGCCCCCAGTTCTCGGGTCACAGGTACTTC. Protein product: CASSPQGPQFSGHRYF.